This T cell receptor beta chain comes out of a study of T cells after yellow fever vaccination. Only a few counts were recorded for this clonotype. Using its own MiXCR run on the 5' RACE reads, TCRdb lists one record per CDR3 protein. The profile shows more than 350,000 distinct CDR3 sequences, roughly 10% of them singletons. Germline values: CDR1 LGHNA, CDR2 YNFKEQ. Trimming stripped 4 bases from V and 6 bases from J, with 19 bases between. The CDR3 is made up of 15 amino acids. The chain carries TRBV4-2 and TRBJ2-7; D may be TRBD2 (6 bases). The starting material was PBMCs, obtained on the day of the first yellow fever vaccination. The sequence derives from a man aged 18 to 35 who received the YFV17D yellow fever vaccine. The CDR3 region is CASSPFFRGSGEQYF. The CDR3 DNA is TGTGCCAGCAGCCCCTTTTTTCGGGGGTCCGGCGAGCAGTACTTC.